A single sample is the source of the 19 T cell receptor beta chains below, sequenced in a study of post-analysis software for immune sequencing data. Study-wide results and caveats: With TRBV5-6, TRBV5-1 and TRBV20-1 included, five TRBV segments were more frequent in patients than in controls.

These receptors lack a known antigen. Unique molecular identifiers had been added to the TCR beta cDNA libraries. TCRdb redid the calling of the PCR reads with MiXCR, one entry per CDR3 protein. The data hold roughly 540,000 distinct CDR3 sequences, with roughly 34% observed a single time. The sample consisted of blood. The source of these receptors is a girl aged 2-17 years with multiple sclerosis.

This CDR3 is CASSRNEDRYTGELFF. In DNA, the CDR3 is TGTGCCAGCAGCCGAAATGAGGACCGCTACACCGGGGAGCTGTTTTTT. The J gene is TRBJ2-2, the V gene TRBV25-1; no definite D call. V lost 6 bases and J 3 bases, leaving 17 bases between the germline ends. Germline V CDR1 and CDR2: MGHDK, SYGVNS. CDR3 length equals 16 residues.

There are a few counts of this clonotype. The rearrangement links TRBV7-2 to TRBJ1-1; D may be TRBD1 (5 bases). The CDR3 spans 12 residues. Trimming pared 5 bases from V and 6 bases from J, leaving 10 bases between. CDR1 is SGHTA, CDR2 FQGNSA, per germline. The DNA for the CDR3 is TGTGCCAGCAGCCAGGGAGTCGCTGAAGCTTTCTTT. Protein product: CASSQGVAEAFF.

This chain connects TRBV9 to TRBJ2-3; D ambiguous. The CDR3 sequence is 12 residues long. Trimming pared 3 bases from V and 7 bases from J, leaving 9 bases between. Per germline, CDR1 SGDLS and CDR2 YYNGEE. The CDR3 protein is CASSALPHTQYF. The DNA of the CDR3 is TGTGCCAGCAGCGCCTTGCCCCATACGCAGTATTTT. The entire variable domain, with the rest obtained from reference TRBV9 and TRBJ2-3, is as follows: DSGVTQTPKHLITATGQRVTLRCSPRSGDLSVYWYQQSLDQGLQFLIQYYNGEERAKGNILERFSAQQFPDLHSELNLSSLELGDSALYFCASSALPHTQYFGPGTRLTVL.

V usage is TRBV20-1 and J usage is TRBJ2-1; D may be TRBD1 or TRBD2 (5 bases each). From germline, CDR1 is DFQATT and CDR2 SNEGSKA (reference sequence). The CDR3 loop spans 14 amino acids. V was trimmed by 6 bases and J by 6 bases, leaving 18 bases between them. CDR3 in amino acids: CSAPNPGRFNEQFF. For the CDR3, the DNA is TGCAGTGCCCCAAACCCGGGACGATTCAATGAGCAGTTCTTC.

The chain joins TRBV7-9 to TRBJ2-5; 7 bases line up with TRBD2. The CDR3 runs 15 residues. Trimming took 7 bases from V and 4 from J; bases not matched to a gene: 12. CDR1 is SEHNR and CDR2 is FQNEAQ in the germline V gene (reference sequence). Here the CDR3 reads CASKEREGKPETQYF. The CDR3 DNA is TGTGCCAGCAAGGAGAGGGAGGGGAAACCAGAGACCCAGTACTTC.

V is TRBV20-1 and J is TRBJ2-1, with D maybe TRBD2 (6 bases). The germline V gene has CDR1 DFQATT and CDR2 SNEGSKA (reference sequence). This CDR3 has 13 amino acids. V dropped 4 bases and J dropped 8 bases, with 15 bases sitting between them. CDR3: CSATRLAGYEQFF. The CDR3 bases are TGCAGTGCTACTCGACTGGCGGGGTATGAGCAGTTCTTC.

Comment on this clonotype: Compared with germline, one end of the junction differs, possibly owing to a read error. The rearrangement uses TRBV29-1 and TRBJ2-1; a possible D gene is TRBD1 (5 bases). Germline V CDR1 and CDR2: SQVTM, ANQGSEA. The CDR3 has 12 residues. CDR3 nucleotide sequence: TGCAGCCATTTTTCACAGGCGAATGAGCAGTTATTC. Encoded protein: CSHFSQANEQLF.

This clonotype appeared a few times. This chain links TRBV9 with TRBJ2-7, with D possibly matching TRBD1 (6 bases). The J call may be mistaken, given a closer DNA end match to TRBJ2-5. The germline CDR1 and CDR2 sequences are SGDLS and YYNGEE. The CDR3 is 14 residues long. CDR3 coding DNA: TGTGCCAGCAGCGTAGTTGGGGGCTGGGAGACCCAGTACTTC. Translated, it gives CASSVVGGWETQYF.

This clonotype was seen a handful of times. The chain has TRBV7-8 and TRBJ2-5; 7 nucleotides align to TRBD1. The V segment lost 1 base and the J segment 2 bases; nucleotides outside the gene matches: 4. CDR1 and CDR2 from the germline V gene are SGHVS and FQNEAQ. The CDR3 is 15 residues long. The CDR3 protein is CASSLDRGWQETQYF. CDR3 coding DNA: TGTGCCAGCAGCTTAGACAGGGGTTGGCAAGAGACCCAGTACTTC.

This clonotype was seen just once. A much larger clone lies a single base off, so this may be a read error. Here the CDR3 reads CSVEIAGGLETQDF. CDR3 DNA sequence: TGCAGCGTTGAAATAGCGGGGGGGTTAGAGACCCAGGACTTC. This sequence joins TRBV29-1 and TRBJ2-5; 11 nucleotides agree with TRBD2. CDR3 length: 14 amino acids. Looked up from germline, CDR1 is SQVTM and CDR2 is ANQGSEA.

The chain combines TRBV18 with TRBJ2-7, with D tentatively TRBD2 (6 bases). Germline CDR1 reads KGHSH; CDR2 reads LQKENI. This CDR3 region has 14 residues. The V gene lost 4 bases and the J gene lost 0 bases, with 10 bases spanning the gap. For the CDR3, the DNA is TGTGCCAGCTCACAACGCGGGGACTCCTACGAGCAGTACTTC. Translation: CASSQRGDSYEQYF. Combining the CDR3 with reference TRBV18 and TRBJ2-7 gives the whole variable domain NAGVMQNPRHLVRRRGQEARLRCSPMKGHSHVYWYRQLPEEGLKFMVYLQKENIIDESGMPKERFSAEFPKEGPSILRIQQVVRGDSAAYFCASSQRGDSYEQYFGPGTRLTVT.

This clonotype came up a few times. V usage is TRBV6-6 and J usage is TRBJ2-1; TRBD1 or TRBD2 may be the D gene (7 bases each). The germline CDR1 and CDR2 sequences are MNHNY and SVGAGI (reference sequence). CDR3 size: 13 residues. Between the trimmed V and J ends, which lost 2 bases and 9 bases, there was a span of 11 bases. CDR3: CASSYQRDSEQFF. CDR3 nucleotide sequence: TGTGCCAGCAGTTACCAGCGGGACAGTGAGCAGTTCTTC.

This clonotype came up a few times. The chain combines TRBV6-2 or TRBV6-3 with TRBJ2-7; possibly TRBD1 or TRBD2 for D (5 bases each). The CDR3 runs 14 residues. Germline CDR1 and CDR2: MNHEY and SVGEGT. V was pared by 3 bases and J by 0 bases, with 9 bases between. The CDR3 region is CASSYRDDSYEQYF. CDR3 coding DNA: TGTGCCAGCAGTTATCGGGACGACTCCTACGAGCAGTACTTC.

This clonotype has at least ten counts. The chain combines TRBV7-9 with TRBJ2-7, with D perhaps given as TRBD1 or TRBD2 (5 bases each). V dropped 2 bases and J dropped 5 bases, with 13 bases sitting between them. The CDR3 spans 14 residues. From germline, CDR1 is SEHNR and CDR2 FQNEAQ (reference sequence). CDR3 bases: TGTGCCAGCAGCTTACCCCAGGGACCCCACGAGCAGTACTTC. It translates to CASSLPQGPHEQYF.

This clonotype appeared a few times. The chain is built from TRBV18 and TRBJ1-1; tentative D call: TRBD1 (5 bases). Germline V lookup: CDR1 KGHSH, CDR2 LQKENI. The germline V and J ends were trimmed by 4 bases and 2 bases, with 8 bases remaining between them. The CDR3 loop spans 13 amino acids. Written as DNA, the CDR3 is TGTGCCAGCTCACTTGACAGTAACACTGAAGCTTTCTTT. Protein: CASSLDSNTEAFF. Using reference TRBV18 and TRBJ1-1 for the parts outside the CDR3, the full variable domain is NAGVMQNPRHLVRRRGQEARLRCSPMKGHSHVYWYRQLPEEGLKFMVYLQKENIIDESGMPKERFSAEFPKEGPSILRIQQVVRGDSAAYFCASSLDSNTEAFFGQGTRLTVV.

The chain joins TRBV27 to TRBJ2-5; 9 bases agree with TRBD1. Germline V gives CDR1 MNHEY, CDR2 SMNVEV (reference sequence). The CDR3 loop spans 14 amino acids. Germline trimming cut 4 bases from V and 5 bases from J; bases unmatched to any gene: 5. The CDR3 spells CASSSQGAWETQYF. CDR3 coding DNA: TGTGCCAGCAGTTCACAGGGGGCGTGGGAGACCCAGTACTTC.

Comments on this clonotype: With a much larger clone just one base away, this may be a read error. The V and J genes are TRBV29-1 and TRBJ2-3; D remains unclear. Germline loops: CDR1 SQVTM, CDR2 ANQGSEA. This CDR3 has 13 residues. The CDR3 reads CSVEQDHSDTRYF. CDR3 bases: TGCAGCGTTGAGCAAGACCATTCAGATACGCGGTATTTT.

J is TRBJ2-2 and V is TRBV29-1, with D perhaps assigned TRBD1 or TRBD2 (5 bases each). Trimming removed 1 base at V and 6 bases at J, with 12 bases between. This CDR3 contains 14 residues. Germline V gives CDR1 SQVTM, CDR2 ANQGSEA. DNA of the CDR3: TGCAGCGTTGAAGCCGGGGACGTAGCCGGGGAGCTGTTTTTT. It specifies CSVEAGDVAGELFF.

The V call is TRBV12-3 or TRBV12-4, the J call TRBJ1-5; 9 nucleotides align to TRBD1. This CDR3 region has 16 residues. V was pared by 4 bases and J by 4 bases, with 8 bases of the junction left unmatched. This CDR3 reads CASSSDRTGDNQPQHF. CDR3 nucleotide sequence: TGTGCCAGCAGTTCCGACCGGACAGGGGATAATCAGCCCCAGCATTTT.